The 14 T cell receptor beta chains listed next were all sequenced from one sample in a study of CXCR3-negative and CXCR3-positive naive CD8 T cells. The study's findings and limits: TRB CDR3s of CXCR3-positive naive cells were more hydrophobic than those of CXCR3-negative naive cells.

The authors prepared UMI-labeled TRB cDNA libraries by 5' RACE. Reprocessing the 5' RACE reads, TCRdb reports a single entry for every CDR3 protein and omits DNA. The repertoire table contains 90,000 to 150,000 distinct CDR3 sequences. Which antigens these TCRs recognize remains unknown. Sequencing input: naive CXCR3+ CD8+ T cells from blood. Indicated subset: CD45RO-CCR7+CD27+CD95- naive CD8+ T cells expressing CXCR3 (TNR3+). These receptors were obtained from a human donor in good health. Some clones in this sample may be carry-over from other donors' samples.

The chain is built from TRBV12-5 and TRBJ2-7; the D call from TCRdb, TRBD1, cannot be confirmed without DNA. The CDR3 sequence is 15 residues long. Germline V CDR1 and CDR2: LGHNT, FRNRAP. The CDR3: CASGLVVQGSCEQYF.

The chain carries TRBV13 and TRBJ1-2. The CDR3 spans 13 residues. Germline V CDR1 and CDR2: PRHDT, FYEKMQ (reference sequence). This chain's CDR3 is CASSERLQNGYTF.

V is TRBV9 and J is TRBJ2-1; checking the TCRdb D call of TRBD2 is not possible without DNA. The germline V gene has CDR1 SGDLS and CDR2 YYNGEE. The length of the CDR3 is 17 residues. This CDR3 is CASSTAGDYSSYNEQFF.

The chain carries TRBV9 and TRBJ2-3; TCRdb names TRBD1, which stays unverified in the absence of DNA. In germline, CDR1 is SGDLS, CDR2 YYNGEE. This CDR3 spans 14 amino acids. The chain's CDR3 is CASSDRTSTATQYF.

The V and J genes are TRBV29-1 and TRBJ2-7. This CDR3 has 12 residues. Germline CDR1 reads SQVTM; CDR2 reads ANQGSEA. CDR3 region: CSAARGSHEQYF.

The genes are TRBV6-5 and TRBJ1-1. This CDR3 contains 13 residues. Germline lookup yields CDR1 MNHEY and CDR2 SVGAGI. The CDR3 is CASSYLQGTEAFF.

This chain links TRBV5-1 with TRBJ2-7. Germline CDR1 reads SGHRS; CDR2 reads YFSETQ. The CDR3 runs to 15 residues. CDR3 region: CASSFGPGAAYEQYF.

The gene calls are TRBV25-1 and TRBJ1-1; there is no DNA to check the TCRdb D call of TRBD1. Germline CDR1 reads MGHDK; CDR2 reads SYGVNS. The CDR3 runs to 12 residues. CDR3 region: CASTGGHTEAFF.

This sequence joins TRBV7-9 and TRBJ2-5; there is no DNA to check the TCRdb D call of TRBD1. This CDR3 is built from 14 residues. Germline CDR1 reads SEHNR; CDR2 reads FQNEAQ (reference sequence). The CDR3 sequence: CASRTLGAGETQYF.

The chain employs TRBV5-5 and TRBJ2-7. The CDR3 is 12 amino acids. Germline CDR1 reads SGHKS; CDR2 reads YYEKEE (reference sequence). The CDR3 sequence is CASPVSSYEQYF.

The chain joins TRBV12-3 or TRBV12-4 to TRBJ1-1. CDR3 length: 14 residues. CDR3 in amino acids: CASSTDSMNTEAFF.

V and J are TRBV28 and TRBJ2-1; as DNA is missing, the TRBD1 call by TCRdb cannot be tested. The CDR3 consists of 15 residues. From germline, CDR1 is MDHEN and CDR2 SYDVKM. CDR3 loop: CASRIPGRTYNEQFF.

J is TRBJ2-3 and V is TRBV20-1. This CDR3 has 13 amino acids. CDR1 is DFQATT, CDR2 SNEGSKA, per germline (reference sequence). CDR3 residues: CSAVLELEDTQYF.

The chain links TRBV29-1 to TRBJ2-7. Germline V CDR1 and CDR2: SQVTM, ANQGSEA. The CDR3 loop spans 11 amino acids. The CDR3 spells CSVEFRYEQYF.